This T cell receptor beta chain stems from a study of blood T cell repertoires in COVID-19. In the study overall: Whether acute or convalescent, the COVID-19 samples came from the United States, Italy and Spain. Sources were T cells, B-cell-depleted T cells, or PBMCs; the material itself was cDNA or gDNA.

As originally analysed: Nucleated cell counts were estimated from reference gene primer amplification. Sequencing was performed with immunoSEQ multiplex PCR; in TCRdb, only in-frame clones are kept and a portion is missing. The D gene and trimming were derived from the DNA, and the V and J assignments and clone size from that table. The sample has about 140,000 clones, about 89% seen once. Per germline, CDR1 SGHNT and CDR2 YYREEE (reference sequence). There are 16 residues in the CDR3. The ends were cut back, 0 bases at V and 1 base at J, with 13 bases in the middle. All recovered Cohort 3 donors got two negative PCRs, got clearance, or saw symptom resolution.

The V call is TRBV5-4, the J call TRBJ1-1; D remains unclear. The TCR comes from a man in his sixties who had recovered from COVID-19. Sequenced sample: PBMCs or T cells enriched from blood (not recorded which). CDR3 DNA: TGTGCCAGCAGCTTGGGTCAAAGGTCGGGGAACACTGAAGCTTTCTTT. This codes for CASSLGQRSGNTEAFF.